This passage covers 16 T cell receptor beta chains from one sample sequenced in a study of T-cell reconstitution after alpha-beta-depleted transplantation in children (TCRdb year 2016). Library creation used PCR. The run used an Illumina HiSeq 2500. TCR libraries were prepared with molecular barcoding, using unique molecular identifiers to normalize TCRbeta repertoire quantification. The public reads were run again by TCRdb, first through fastp at Q25 and then through MiXCR, and only productive beta chains were kept. For every CDR3 protein sequence, its rows merge into one entry that carries the most common genes and DNA. The sample table records fewer than 120,000 distinct CDR3 sequences; 10% to 13% of these occur just once. The top ten clones comprise 8% of the sample. The sample consisted of PBMCs from the stem cell graft donor, taken from the stem cell graft. The source of these receptors is a human donor who donated a stem cell graft to a child with acute lymphoblastic leukemia.

This clonotype was counted at least ten times. The chain joins TRBV6-5 to TRBJ2-5, with D possibly matching TRBD2 (5 bases). The CDR3 sequence is 15 residues long. CDR1 MNHEY and CDR2 SVGAGI come from the germline V gene. Trimming took off 0 bases at V and 5 bases at J, with 13 bases between the two ends. The CDR3 DNA is TGTGCCAGCAGTTACTCTATCGGGGTAGCGGAGACCCAGTACTTC. It is translated as CASSYSIGVAETQYF.

This clonotype was found many times. V is TRBV7-9 and J is TRBJ1-5; unclear D gene. The germline V and J ends were trimmed by 5 bases and 0 bases, with 11 bases remaining between them. The germline V gene encodes CDR1 SEHNR and CDR2 FQNEAQ (reference sequence). The CDR3 is made up of 15 amino acids. The chain's CDR3 is CASSPSTNSNQPQHF. The CDR3 DNA is TGTGCCAGCAGCCCTTCGACAAATAGCAATCAGCCCCAGCATTTT.

This clonotype was counted many times. V is TRBV6-2 or TRBV6-3 and J is TRBJ2-2, with unresolved D. The CDR3 sequence is 12 residues long. Germline V lookup: CDR1 MNHEY, CDR2 SVGEGT. V gave up 6 bases and J gave up 9 bases, with 11 bases separating them. CDR3 residues: CASSTLTRELFF. DNA for the CDR3: TGTGCCAGCAGCACCCTTACAAGGGAGCTGTTTTTT.

This chain joins TRBV4-3 and TRBJ2-2; the D gene is possibly TRBD2 (5 bases). Germline CDR1 and CDR2: LGHNA and YSLEER. V was shortened by 0 bases and J by 1 base, with 15 bases between the two germline ends. The CDR3 runs to 18 residues. CDR3 loop: CASSQEQAGSVNTGELFF. CDR3 DNA sequence: TGCGCCAGCAGCCAAGAGCAGGCGGGTAGCGTGAACACCGGGGAGCTGTTTTTT.

This clonotype was seen repeatedly, ten times or more. The J gene is TRBJ1-1, the V gene TRBV20-1, with D maybe TRBD1 (6 bases). This CDR3 is built from 13 residues. The germline gives CDR1 DFQATT, CDR2 SNEGSKA (reference sequence). Trimming removed 8 bases from V and 4 bases from J, with 17 bases in between. CDR3 nucleotides: TGCAGTTCAGAGGAGGGGGGAGGCACTGAAGCTTTCTTT. Residues: CSSEEGGGTEAFF.

Remarks on this clonotype: With a much larger clone just one base away, this may be a read error. V is TRBV5-6 and J is TRBJ1-1; D is unresolved. This CDR3 contains 11 residues. CDR1 and CDR2 (germline): SGHDT, YYEEEE. The CDR3, as DNA: TGTGCCCGCAGCTTGGATTATGAAGCTTTCTTT. Its translation is CARSLDYEAFF.

A few counts support this clonotype. This rearrangement joins TRBV6-6 to TRBJ1-6; 8 bases align to TRBD1. Unmatched junction bases numbered 1, after V lost 2 bases and J lost 10 bases. Germline V gene data show CDR1 as MNHNY and CDR2 as SVGAGI (reference sequence). The CDR3 has 13 amino acids. Written as DNA, the CDR3 is TGTGCCAGCAGTTACGACAGGGGCTCACCCCTCCACTTT. It yields the protein CASSYDRGSPLHF.

This clonotype was recorded many times. The chain couples TRBV10-3 to TRBJ2-5; 8 bases agree with TRBD1. V lost 7 bases and J lost 5; bases outside the gene matches: 6. CDR1 and CDR2 from the germline V gene are ENHRY and SYGVKD. The CDR3 contains 13 residues. CDR3 coding DNA: TGTGCCATCACAGGGGGCTTAGAGGAGACCCAGTACTTC. Protein sequence: CAITGGLEETQYF.

This clonotype was detected only a few times. A much more abundant neighbour one base away suggests this may be a read error. The rearrangement uses TRBV12-3 or TRBV12-4 and TRBJ1-2; D not resolved. The CDR3 consists of 15 residues. Written as DNA, the CDR3 is TGTGCCAGCAGTCCCGGACGGCGAGATAACTATGGCGACACCTTC. Translation gives CASSPGRRDNYGDTF.

This clonotype was observed at least ten times. V and J are TRBV3-1 and TRBJ2-7; a weak D match, TRBD1 (6 bases). The V end lost 6 bases, the J end lost 6 bases, and 15 bases lay between the germline ends. Germline values: CDR1 LGHDT, CDR2 YNNKEL (reference sequence). This CDR3 is built from 13 residues. The CDR3 is CASSLNRDGEQYF. Written as DNA, the CDR3 is TGTGCCAGCAGTCTTAACAGGGACGGCGAGCAGTACTTC.

This clonotype was recorded at least ten times. The chain couples TRBV20-1 to TRBJ1-6, with 7 nucleotides matching TRBD1. The CDR3 sequence is 14 residues long. The ends lost 0 bases at V and 9 bases at J; junction bases unmatched: 5. Per the germline V gene, CDR1 is DFQATT and CDR2 is SNEGSKA (reference sequence). CDR3 amino acids: CSAREGQLGSPLHF. DNA of the CDR3: TGCAGTGCTAGAGAGGGACAGCTTGGTTCACCCCTCCACTTT.

This clonotype was detected ten times or more. This chain joins TRBV5-1 and TRBJ2-1, with D hard to call. Looked up from germline, CDR1 is SGHRS and CDR2 is YFSETQ. This CDR3 spans 16 amino acids. The V end lost 4 bases, the J end lost 4 bases, and 18 bases lay between the germline ends. The CDR3 region has the DNA TGCGCCAGCAGCCCGCTCGACTCTTTCCGATACAATGAGCAGTTCTTC. Residues: CASSPLDSFRYNEQFF.

In this sample, this clonotype turned up many times. The chain combines TRBV12-3 or TRBV12-4 with TRBJ1-1; D is ambiguous. CDR3 length equals 13 residues. The V gene lost 2 bases and the J gene lost 7 bases, with 11 bases spanning the gap. The CDR3 loop reads CASSLYKGGEAFF. The CDR3 DNA is TGTGCCAGCAGTTTATATAAGGGCGGTGAAGCTTTCTTT.

This clonotype showed up many times. V and J are TRBV4-3 and TRBJ1-5, with a tentative D call TRBD1 (6 bases). V was shortened by 0 bases and J by 7 bases, with 16 bases between the two germline ends. CDR1 LGHNA and CDR2 YSLEER come from the germline V gene. The CDR3 has 16 amino acids. CDR3 in DNA: TGCGCCAGCAGCCAAGAAAGGGCAGGGGTACAACAGCCCCAGCATTTT. This encodes CASSQERAGVQQPQHF.

This clonotype showed up many times. The rearrangement links TRBV12-3 or TRBV12-4 to TRBJ2-7, with D maybe TRBD2 (6 bases). V lost 4 bases and J lost 0, with 10 bases in between. This CDR3 contains 14 residues. In DNA form, the CDR3 reads TGTGCCAGCAGTTCGGGACTCATCTCCTACGAGCAGTACTTC. Amino acid sequence: CASSSGLISYEQYF.

In its sample, this clonotype was seen many times. This chain joins TRBV20-1 and TRBJ1-2, with D uncertain. V lost 0 bases to trimming and J lost 3 bases, with 14 bases between them. CDR3 size: 15 residues. Germline loops: CDR1 DFQATT, CDR2 SNEGSKA (reference sequence). This chain's CDR3 is CSARDVGPVDYGYTF. The CDR3 nucleotides read TGCAGTGCTAGAGATGTAGGGCCTGTAGACTATGGCTACACCTTC.